Below are 6 T cell receptor beta chains sequenced from a single sample in a study of blood T cell repertoires in COVID-19. The assay was immunoSEQ multiplex PCR, and TCRdb's table has in-frame clones only and misses some. The table shows around 55,000 clones, with 90% occurring only once. Specimen: peripheral blood. The receptors stem from a man aged 35 to 55 with acute or convalescent COVID-19.

This rearrangement joins TRBV4-1 to TRBJ2-7; 9 bases fit TRBD2. CDR3 size: 16 residues. In germline, CDR1 is MGHRA, CDR2 YSYEKL. With 3 bases clipped from V and 4 bases from J, the junction kept 10 bases outside the gene matches. This CDR3 is CASSQLGGLATYEQYF. The CDR3 nucleotides are TGCGCCAGCAGCCAGCTCGGTGGACTAGCGACATACGAGCAGTACTTC.

V and J are TRBV11-1 and TRBJ2-5; the D is unclear. The V gene's germline CDR1 is SGHAT and CDR2 FQDESV (reference sequence). The germline V and J ends were trimmed by 2 bases and 2 bases, with 9 bases remaining between them. The CDR3 covers 14 residues. For the CDR3, the DNA is TGTGCCAGCAGCTTAAGGCAGAGGCAAGAGACCCAGTACTTC. This encodes CASSLRQRQETQYF.

The chain links TRBV9 to TRBJ2-7, with 10 nucleotides matching TRBD2. The CDR3 consists of 15 residues. Trimming cost V 0 bases and J 4 bases; bases outside gene matches: 4. CDR1 and CDR2 (germline): SGDLS, YYNGEE. The CDR3 DNA reads TGTGCCAGCAGCGTAGAGACTAGCGGGTTTTACGAGCAGTACTTC. Encoded protein: CASSVETSGFYEQYF.

The chain recombines TRBV30 with TRBJ1-2; 9 nucleotides align to TRBD1. Germline lookup yields CDR1 GTSNPN and CDR2 SVGIG (reference sequence). CDR3 size: 14 residues. V gave up 3 bases and J gave up 8 bases; unmatched junction bases: 10. CDR3 bases: TGTGCCTGGAGCTCGGGACAGGGAGGAGGGGGCTACACCTTC. Its translation: CAWSSGQGGGGYTF.

V gene TRBV11-1 combines with J gene TRBJ2-1, with D uncertain. The CDR3 has 16 residues. Per germline, CDR1 SGHAT and CDR2 FQDESV (reference sequence). V lost 2 bases and J 0 bases, leaving 11 bases between the germline ends. CDR3 protein: CASSLLTYSSYNEQFF. As DNA, the CDR3 is TGTGCCAGCAGCTTACTGACTTATAGCTCCTACAATGAGCAGTTCTTC. The whole variable domain, remainder taken from reference TRBV11-1 and TRBJ2-1, is EAEVAQSPRYKITEKSQAVAFWCDPISGHATLYWYRQILGQGPELLVQFQDESVVDDSQLPKDRFSAERLKGVDSTLKIQPAELGDSAMYLCASSLLTYSSYNEQFFGPGTRLTVL.

This chain links TRBV7-6 with TRBJ2-7; possibly TRBD2 for D (6 bases). This CDR3 has 15 residues. Germline values: CDR1 SGHVS, CDR2 FNYEAQ. Trimming cost V 5 bases and J 0 bases, with 14 bases left between them. The CDR3 loop reads CASSARLGSSYEQYF. CDR3 nucleotide sequence: TGTGCCAGCAGCGCACGACTAGGGAGCTCCTACGAGCAGTACTTC.